This T cell receptor (beta chain) was sequenced for a study of blood T cells in healthy people across ages. The study, taken as a whole, reports: Both higher diversity and more naive CD4+ cells marked long-lived donors when set against aged donors.

This clonotype has only a few counts. Antigen unknown. A sample-barcoded 5' primer and a J-beta primer mix were used in a second PCR of roughly 7 to 11 cycles. Tags on each cDNA molecule came from a template-switch adaptor with 12 random nucleotides. From each sample, at least 2.5 million paired-end reads containing CDR3 were obtained. MiXCR, run by TCRdb on the 5' RACE reads, gives a single entry per CDR3 protein. The table shows approximately 690,000 distinct CDR3 sequences, with 40% to 50% occurring only once. The source material was blood. This TCR was sampled from an elderly man in good health.

CDR3 amino acids: CASSPGASNEQFF. The CDR3 coding sequence is TGTGCCAGCAGCCCTGGGGCGAGCAATGAGCAGTTCTTC. The chain recombines TRBV6-2 or TRBV6-3 with TRBJ2-1; D is possibly TRBD1 (5 bases). Trimming took off 6 bases at V and 6 bases at J, with 12 bases between the two ends. CDR3 length: 13 residues. Germline CDR1 and CDR2: MNHEY and SVGEGT.